This TCR beta chain was recovered during a study of blood T cells in healthy people across ages. Whole-study context: Researchers report that template switching captured about one barcoded beta molecule per two T cells.

Every sample gave at least 5 micrograms of total RNA when it was extracted. Deletions cut 5 bases from V and 7 bases from J, with 15 bases between. This CDR3 region has 13 residues. Germline V gives CDR1 MNHEY, CDR2 SMNVEV (reference sequence). PCR was performed a second time for about 7 to 12 cycles using a sample-barcoded 5' primer and a J-beta primer mix. The yield of each sample was at least 2.5 million CDR3-containing paired-end reads. TCRdb reprocessed the 5' RACE reads via MiXCR and lists one record per CDR3 protein. The sample holds 2 million or so distinct CDR3 sequences, around half seen once.

The clonotype was recovered from a woman between 35 and 50 years old in good health. V and J are TRBV27 and TRBJ2-7, with unresolved D. The sequencing input was blood. This CDR3 is CASSSSPLSEQYF. In DNA, the CDR3 is TGTGCCAGCAGTAGCTCTCCCCTGAGTGAGCAGTACTTC.